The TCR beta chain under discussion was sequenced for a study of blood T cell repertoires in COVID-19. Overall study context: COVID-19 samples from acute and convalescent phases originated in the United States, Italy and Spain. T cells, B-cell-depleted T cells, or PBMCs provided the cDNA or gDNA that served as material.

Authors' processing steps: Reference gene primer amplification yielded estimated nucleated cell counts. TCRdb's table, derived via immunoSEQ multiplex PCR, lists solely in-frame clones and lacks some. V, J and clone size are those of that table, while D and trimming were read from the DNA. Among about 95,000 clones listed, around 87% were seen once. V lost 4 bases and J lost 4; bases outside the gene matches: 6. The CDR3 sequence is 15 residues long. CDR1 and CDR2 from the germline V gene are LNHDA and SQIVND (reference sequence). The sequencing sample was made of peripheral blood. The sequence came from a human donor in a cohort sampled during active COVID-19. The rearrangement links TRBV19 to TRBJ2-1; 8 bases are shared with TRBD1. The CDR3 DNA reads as TGTGCCAGTAGTACCGGGACAGGACCTTACAATGAGCAGTTCTTC. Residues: CASSTGTGPYNEQFF.